The 22 T cell receptor beta chains below all came from one sample that was sequenced in a study of T cell repertoires in cytomegalovirus infection. These receptors have no identified antigens. TCRdb re-analysed the reads in MiXCR, keeping a single row per CDR3 protein. The sample consists of approximately 590,000 distinct CDR3 sequences, 40% of them appearing once. The starting material was cultured PBMCs, obtained from culture after CMV antigen stimulation. These receptors were collected from a human donor in good health (CMV status not recorded). Some clones in this sample may be carry-over from other donors' samples.

The table lists this clonotype with many counts. The CDR3, as DNA: TGTGCCAGCAGCCCATATCTGAACACTGAAGCTTTCTTT. It translates to CASSPYLNTEAFF. The chain has TRBV7-2 and TRBJ1-1; D call uncertain. The length of the CDR3 is 13 residues. From germline, CDR1 is SGHTA and CDR2 FQGNSA. Trimming removed 5 bases from V and 0 bases from J, with 7 bases in between.

This clonotype was counted at least ten times. This sequence joins TRBV7-2 and TRBJ2-1, with no clear D. The germline CDR1 and CDR2 sequences are SGHTA and FQGNSA. Between the trimmed V and J ends, which lost 4 bases and 0 bases, there was a span of 10 bases. The CDR3 is made up of 15 amino acids. CDR3: CASSSQSSSYNEQFF. The CDR3 DNA reads as TGTGCCAGCAGCTCCCAAAGCAGCTCCTACAATGAGCAGTTCTTC.

This clonotype came up once. V and J are TRBV6-5 and TRBJ1-2; 9 bases map to TRBD1. Trimming removed 6 bases from V and 8 bases from J; junction bases left unmatched: 13. The CDR3 sequence is 15 residues long. The germline CDR1 and CDR2 sequences are MNHEY and SVGAGI. This CDR3 is CASRPIAGQGNGYTF. CDR3 in DNA: TGTGCCAGCAGACCCATAGCCGGACAGGGGAACGGCTACACCTTC.

This clonotype occurred once. DNA of the CDR3: TGTGCTAGTGGTTTGGTAGGGATTCGCGTGGATGGCTACACCTTC. This encodes CASGLVGIRVDGYTF. The chain is built from TRBV12-5 and TRBJ1-2; no firm D call. This CDR3 is 15 amino acids long. CDR1 is LGHNT and CDR2 is FRNRAP in the germline V gene. The ends were cut back, 0 bases at V and 6 bases at J, with 14 bases in the middle.

V gene TRBV6-1 combines with J gene TRBJ1-6, with 9 bases matching TRBD1. In germline, CDR1 is MNHNS, CDR2 SASEGT. Trimming at V came to 10 bases and at J to 11 bases, leaving 6 bases not matched to a gene. The CDR3 is 12 residues long. CDR3 bases: TGTGCCACCGACAGGGGGAGGCCACCCCTCCACTTT. Translated: CATDRGRPPLHF.

This clonotype was counted only a few times. The chain joins TRBV19 to TRBJ1-1; D gene unclear. Germline V gene data show CDR1 as LNHDA and CDR2 as SQIVND (reference sequence). CDR3 length equals 14 residues. The V end lost 3 bases, the J end lost 1 base, and 9 bases lay between the germline ends. The CDR3 loop is CASSIVASNTEAFF. The CDR3 DNA reads TGTGCCAGTAGTATCGTGGCCTCGAACACTGAAGCTTTCTTT.

The genes are TRBV5-1 and TRBJ1-4; tentative D call: TRBD1 (6 bases). Germline assignment: CDR1 SGHRS and CDR2 YFSETQ. The CDR3 is made up of 16 amino acids. Between the trimmed V and J ends, which lost 3 bases and 7 bases, there was a span of 19 bases. CDR3 DNA sequence: TGCGCCAGCAGCTCGACGGGACAAACGGTTGGTGAAAAACTGTTTTTT. Its translation is CASSSTGQTVGEKLFF. The full variable domain, its missing parts supplied by reference TRBV5-1 and TRBJ1-4, is KAGVTQTPRYLIKTRGQQVTLSCSPISGHRSVSWYQQTPGQGLQFLFEYFSETQRNKGNFPGRFSGRQFSNSRSEMNVSTLELGDSALYLCASSSTGQTVGEKLFFGSGTQLSVL.

V gene TRBV2 combines with J gene TRBJ2-3; 7 bases are a match to TRBD1. The germline gives CDR1 SNHLY, CDR2 FYNNEI. The CDR3 sequence is 13 residues long. V lost 8 bases to trimming and J lost 1 base; unmatched junction nucleotides: 3. The CDR3 nucleotides are TGTGCCAGCGCCGGGACAGGCACAGATACGCAGTATTTT. It translates to CASAGTGTDTQYF. Looking up the rest from reference TRBV2 and TRBJ2-3 gives the full variable domain: EPEVTQTPSHQVTQMGQEVILRCVPISNHLYFYWYRQILGQKVEFLVSFYNNEISEKSEIFDDQFSVERPDGSNFTLKIRSTKLEDSAMYFCASAGTGTDTQYFGPGTRLTVL.

This clonotype was detected only a few times. The rearrangement joins TRBV6-1 to TRBJ1-1; D not certain. V lost 5 bases and J 1 base, leaving 8 bases between the germline ends. This CDR3 has 13 amino acids. Looked up from germline, CDR1 is MNHNS and CDR2 is SASEGT. CDR3 region: CASSTVPNTEAFF. CDR3 DNA: TGTGCCAGCAGTACTGTCCCGAACACTGAAGCTTTCTTT.

The chain links TRBV7-9 to TRBJ1-4; unclear D gene. V was cut by 1 base and J by 3 bases, with 6 bases left in between. Germline-derived CDR1 and CDR2 are SEHNR and FQNEAQ (reference sequence). The CDR3 spans 14 residues. The CDR3 protein is CASSLESSNEKLFF. CDR3 coding DNA: TGTGCCAGCAGCTTAGAGAGTTCTAATGAAAAACTGTTTTTT.

This clonotype was counted at least ten times. This chain uses TRBV7-2 with TRBJ2-5; D is possibly TRBD2 (5 bases). The germline V gene has CDR1 SGHTA and CDR2 FQGNSA. The V and J ends lost 6 bases and 3 bases respectively, with 11 bases between them. CDR3 length: 13 amino acids. CDR3 region: CASSFGREETQYF. Written as DNA, the CDR3 is TGTGCCAGCAGTTTCGGGCGGGAAGAGACCCAGTACTTC. The full variable domain, with the rest looked up from reference TRBV7-2 and TRBJ2-5, is GAGVSQSPSNKVTEKGKDVELRCDPISGHTALYWYRQSLGQGLEFLIYFQGNSAPDKSGLPSDRFSAERTGGSVSTLTIQRTQQEDSAVYLCASSFGREETQYFGPGTRLLVL.

This clonotype has a handful of counts. J is TRBJ1-1 and V is TRBV11-2; 9 bases are shared with TRBD1. The CDR3 is 16 amino acids. CDR1 is SGHAT and CDR2 is FQNNGV in the germline V gene. Trimming took 1 base from V and 0 from J; bases not matched to a gene: 3. Here the CDR3 reads CASSLAGQGMNTEAFF. For the CDR3, the DNA is TGTGCCAGCAGCTTAGCGGGACAGGGCATGAACACTGAAGCTTTCTTT.

This clonotype has a count of ten or more. The chain uses TRBV7-4 and TRBJ2-3; a weak D match, TRBD1 (6 bases). The length of the CDR3 is 16 residues. V lost 4 bases, J lost 6 bases, and 20 bases lay in between. Germline lookup yields CDR1 SGHVT and CDR2 SQSDAQ. CDR3 DNA: TGTGCCAGCAGCTCCCCGGCAGGGGTGGTATCGGATACGCAGTATTTT. This gives the protein CASSSPAGVVSDTQYF. Full variable domain (remainder filled in from reference TRBV7-4 and TRBJ2-3): GAGVSQSPRYKVAKRGRDVALRCDSISGHVTLYWYRQTLGQGSEVLTYSQSDAQRDKSGRPSGRFSAERPERSVSTLKIQRTEQGDSAVYLCASSSPAGVVSDTQYFGPGTRLTVL.

Here the CDR3 reads CASSLIPPETQYF. The DNA of the CDR3 is TGCGCCAGCAGCTTAATTCCACCCGAGACCCAGTACTTC. The chain recombines TRBV5-1 with TRBJ2-5; D remains unclear. V shed 2 bases and J shed 5 bases, with 10 bases lying between them. This CDR3 spans 13 amino acids. Germline V gene data show CDR1 as SGHRS and CDR2 as YFSETQ.

This clonotype was seen ten or more times. This sequence joins TRBV7-2 and TRBJ2-7, with 7 bases lining up with TRBD1. Germline CDR1 SGHTA, CDR2 FQGNSA. The CDR3 extends over 15 amino acids. The junction had 7 bases not matched to a gene; V was cut back by 0 bases and J by 5 bases. CDR3 nucleotide sequence: TGTGCCAGCAGCTTAGCGACAGGGATCATTAACGAGCAGTACTTC. Translation gives CASSLATGIINEQYF.

V and J are TRBV7-2 and TRBJ2-4; D perhaps matches TRBD1 (6 bases). CDR3 size: 17 residues. Germline CDR1 and CDR2: SGHTA and FQGNSA. Trimming removed 0 bases at V and 2 bases at J, with 14 bases between. The CDR3 here is CASSLAGGASSKNIQYF. The CDR3 bases are TGTGCCAGCAGCTTAGCAGGGGGTGCTTCTTCCAAAAACATTCAGTACTTC. The variable domain in full, completed from reference TRBV7-2 and TRBJ2-4, reads GAGVSQSPSNKVTEKGKDVELRCDPISGHTALYWYRQSLGQGLEFLIYFQGNSAPDKSGLPSDRFSAERTGGSVSTLTIQRTQQEDSAVYLCASSLAGGASSKNIQYFGAGTRLSVL.

This clonotype was found a few times. The chain has TRBV20-1 and TRBJ1-5, with D possibly matching TRBD1 (5 bases). Germline V gene data show CDR1 as DFQATT and CDR2 as SNEGSKA (reference sequence). This CDR3 comprises 16 residues. Between the trimmed V and J ends, which lost 2 bases and 7 bases, there was a span of 21 bases. The CDR3 DNA reads TGCAGTGCTAGAAATCGGATTGGGGGGTTTATACAGCCCCAGCATTTT. Translating gives CSARNRIGGFIQPQHF.

This clonotype appeared once. V usage is TRBV6-5 and J usage is TRBJ1-1, with D unclear. CDR1 MNHEY and CDR2 SVGAGI come from the germline V gene. V lost 5 bases and J lost 7, with 20 bases in between. CDR3 length: 15 amino acids. The CDR3 DNA follows: TGTGCCAGCAGTGAAAATTGGCACCCTAGGAATGAAGCTTTCTTT. It is translated as CASSENWHPRNEAFF.

This chain connects TRBV2 to TRBJ1-2, with a weak D call TRBD1 (5 bases). This CDR3 has 13 residues. Germline values: CDR1 SNHLY, CDR2 FYNNEI. V shed 6 bases and J shed 7 bases, with 15 bases lying between them. The CDR3, as DNA: TGTGCCAGCAGCATCAGGCAGGGCGGTGGCTACACCTTC. Encoded protein: CASSIRQGGGYTF.

The chain combines TRBV28 with TRBJ2-7; D gene uncertain. The length of the CDR3 is 16 residues. The V end lost 3 bases, the J end lost 6 bases, and 21 bases lay between the germline ends. Germline lookup yields CDR1 MDHEN and CDR2 SYDVKM. This CDR3 is CASSLWGMTVVTEQYF. CDR3 nucleotide sequence: TGTGCCAGCAGTTTGTGGGGTATGACCGTCGTGACCGAGCAGTACTTC.

This clonotype occurred a few times. This chain connects TRBV2 to TRBJ2-3, with a tentative D call TRBD1 (5 bases). This CDR3 comprises 16 residues. Germline CDR1 reads SNHLY; CDR2 reads FYNNEI. The V end was cut by 2 bases, the J end by 5 bases, with 17 bases between. The CDR3 spells CASSELSRVRGDTQYF. CDR3 in DNA: TGTGCCAGCAGTGAACTCTCCAGGGTAAGAGGAGATACGCAGTATTTT.

The chain is built from TRBV6-2 or TRBV6-3 and TRBJ1-2; D unclear. This CDR3 comprises 12 residues. Germline loops: CDR1 MNHEY, CDR2 SVGEGT. The V gene lost 2 bases and the J gene lost 8 bases, with 9 bases spanning the gap. This CDR3 is CASSYPPQGYTF. As DNA, the CDR3 is TGTGCCAGCAGTTACCCCCCTCAAGGCTACACCTTC.